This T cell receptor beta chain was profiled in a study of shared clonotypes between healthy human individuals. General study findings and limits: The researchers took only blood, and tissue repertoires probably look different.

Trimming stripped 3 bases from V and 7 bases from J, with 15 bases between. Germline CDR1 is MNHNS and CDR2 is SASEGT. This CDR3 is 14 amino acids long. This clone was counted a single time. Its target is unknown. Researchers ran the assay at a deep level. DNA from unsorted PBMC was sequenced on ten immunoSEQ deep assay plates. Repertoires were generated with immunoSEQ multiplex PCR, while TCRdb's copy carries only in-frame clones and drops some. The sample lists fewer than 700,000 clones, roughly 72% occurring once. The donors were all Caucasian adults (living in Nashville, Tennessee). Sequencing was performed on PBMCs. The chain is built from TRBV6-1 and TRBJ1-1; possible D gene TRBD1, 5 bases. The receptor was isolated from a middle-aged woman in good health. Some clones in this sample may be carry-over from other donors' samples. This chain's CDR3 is CASSELRGRGEAFF. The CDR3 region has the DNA TGTGCCAGCAGTGAGTTAAGGGGAAGGGGTGAAGCTTTCTTT.